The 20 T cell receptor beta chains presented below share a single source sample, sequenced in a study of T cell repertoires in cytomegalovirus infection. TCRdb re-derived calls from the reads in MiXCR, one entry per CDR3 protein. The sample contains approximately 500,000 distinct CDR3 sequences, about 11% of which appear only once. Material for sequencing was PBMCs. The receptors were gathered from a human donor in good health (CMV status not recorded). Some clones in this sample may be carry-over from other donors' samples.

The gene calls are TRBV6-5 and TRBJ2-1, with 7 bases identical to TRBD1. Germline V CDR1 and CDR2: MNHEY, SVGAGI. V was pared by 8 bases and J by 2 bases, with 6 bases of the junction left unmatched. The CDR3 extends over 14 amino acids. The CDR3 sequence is CASLRQGTYNEQFF. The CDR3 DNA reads TGTGCCAGCTTGAGACAGGGAACCTACAATGAGCAGTTCTTC.

In DNA form, the CDR3 reads TGTGCCAGCAGCCTTGGTAGTAGCGTGGCCTACGAGCAGTACTTC. This translates into CASSLGSSVAYEQYF. V is TRBV3-1 and J is TRBJ2-7; D perhaps matches TRBD2 (5 bases). The CDR3 length is 15 residues. V was cut by 4 bases and J by 2 bases, with 15 bases left in between. CDR1 is LGHDT and CDR2 is YNNKEL in the germline V gene (reference sequence).

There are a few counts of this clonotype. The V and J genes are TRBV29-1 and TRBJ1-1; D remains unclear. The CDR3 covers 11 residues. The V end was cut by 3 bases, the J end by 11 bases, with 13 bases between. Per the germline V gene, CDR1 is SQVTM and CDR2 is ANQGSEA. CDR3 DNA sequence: TGCAGCGTTGAGACGACCGTAAAGGCTTTCTTT. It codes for CSVETTVKAFF.

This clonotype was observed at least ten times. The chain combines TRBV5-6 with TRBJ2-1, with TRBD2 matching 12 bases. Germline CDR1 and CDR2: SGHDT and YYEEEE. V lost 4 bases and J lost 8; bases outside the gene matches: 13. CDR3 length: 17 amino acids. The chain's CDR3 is CASSGLSTSGRSDEQFF. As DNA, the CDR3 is TGTGCCAGCAGCGGATTATCGACTAGCGGGAGAAGCGATGAGCAGTTCTTC.

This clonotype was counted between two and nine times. CDR3 nucleotide sequence: TGCGCCAGCACCCCCCCATTAGGCGGCACTGAAGCTTTCTTT. As protein: CASTPPLGGTEAFF. The chain uses TRBV5-1 and TRBJ1-1; D unresolved. CDR1 and CDR2 from the germline V gene are SGHRS and YFSETQ. The V and J ends lost 6 bases and 4 bases respectively, with 16 bases between them. The CDR3 has 14 residues.

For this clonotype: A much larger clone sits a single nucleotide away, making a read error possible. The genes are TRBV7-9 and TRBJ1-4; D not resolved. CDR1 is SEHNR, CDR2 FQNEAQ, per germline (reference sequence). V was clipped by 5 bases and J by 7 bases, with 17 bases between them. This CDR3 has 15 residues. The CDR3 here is CASSTQPGFSEKLFF. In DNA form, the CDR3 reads TGTGCCAGCAGCACACAGCCGGGATTTAGTGAAAAACTGTTTTTT.

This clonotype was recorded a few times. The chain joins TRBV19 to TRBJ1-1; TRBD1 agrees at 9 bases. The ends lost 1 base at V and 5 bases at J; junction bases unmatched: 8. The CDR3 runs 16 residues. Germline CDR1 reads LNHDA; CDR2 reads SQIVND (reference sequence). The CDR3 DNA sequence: TGTGCCAGTAGTATAGCGCTACAGGGGGCGAGGACTGAAGCTTTCTTT. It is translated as CASSIALQGARTEAFF.

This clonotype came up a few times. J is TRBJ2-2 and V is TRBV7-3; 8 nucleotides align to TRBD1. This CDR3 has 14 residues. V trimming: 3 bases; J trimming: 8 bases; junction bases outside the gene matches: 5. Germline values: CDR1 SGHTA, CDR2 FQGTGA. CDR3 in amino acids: CASSFGQGPGELFF. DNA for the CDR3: TGTGCCAGCAGCTTCGGACAGGGCCCTGGGGAGCTGTTTTTT.

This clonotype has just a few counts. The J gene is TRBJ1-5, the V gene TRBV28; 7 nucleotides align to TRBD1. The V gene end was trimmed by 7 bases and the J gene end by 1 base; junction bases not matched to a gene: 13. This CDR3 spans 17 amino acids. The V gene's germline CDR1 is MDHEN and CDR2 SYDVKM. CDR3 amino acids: CASNTLRRGTSNQPQHF. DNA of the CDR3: TGTGCCAGCAACACTCTTCGCAGGGGGACAAGCAATCAGCCCCAGCATTTT.

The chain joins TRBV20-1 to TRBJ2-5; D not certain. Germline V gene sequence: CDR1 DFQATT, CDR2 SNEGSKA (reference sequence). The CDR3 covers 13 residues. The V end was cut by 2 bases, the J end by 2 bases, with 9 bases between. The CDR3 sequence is CSARPETQETQYF. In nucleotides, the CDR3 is TGCAGTGCTAGACCGGAGACTCAAGAGACCCAGTACTTC.

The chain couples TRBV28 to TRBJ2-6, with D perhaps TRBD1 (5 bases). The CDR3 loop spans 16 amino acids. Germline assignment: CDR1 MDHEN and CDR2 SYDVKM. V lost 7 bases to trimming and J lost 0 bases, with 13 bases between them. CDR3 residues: CASTHQGGSGANVLTF. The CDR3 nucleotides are TGTGCCAGCACCCACCAGGGTGGCTCTGGGGCCAACGTCCTGACTTTC.

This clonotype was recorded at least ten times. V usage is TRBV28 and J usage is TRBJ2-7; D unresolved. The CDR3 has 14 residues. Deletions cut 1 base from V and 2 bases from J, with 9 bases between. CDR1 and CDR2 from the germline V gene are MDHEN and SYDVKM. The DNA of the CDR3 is TGTGCCAGCAGTTTATCCGGGTCCGCCTACGAGCAGTACTTC. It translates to CASSLSGSAYEQYF. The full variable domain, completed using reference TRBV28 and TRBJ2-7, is DVKVTQSSRYLVKRTGEKVFLECVQDMDHENMFWYRQDPGLGLRLIYFSYDVKMKEKGDIPEGYSVSREKKERFSLILESASTNQTSMYLCASSLSGSAYEQYFGPGTRLTVT.

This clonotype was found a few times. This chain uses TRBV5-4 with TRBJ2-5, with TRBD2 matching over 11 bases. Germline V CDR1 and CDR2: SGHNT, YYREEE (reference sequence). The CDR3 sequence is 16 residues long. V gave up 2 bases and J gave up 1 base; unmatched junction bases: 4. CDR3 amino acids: CASSLNSGGGQETQYF. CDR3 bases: TGTGCCAGCAGCTTAAATAGCGGGGGGGGCCAAGAGACCCAGTACTTC.

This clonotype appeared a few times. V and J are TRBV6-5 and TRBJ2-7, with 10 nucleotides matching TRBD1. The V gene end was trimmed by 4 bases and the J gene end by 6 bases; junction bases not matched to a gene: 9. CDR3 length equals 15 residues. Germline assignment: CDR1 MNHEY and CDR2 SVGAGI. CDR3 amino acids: CASSSPGTGASEQYF. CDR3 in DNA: TGTGCCAGCAGTTCGCCGGGGACAGGGGCCTCCGAGCAGTACTTC.

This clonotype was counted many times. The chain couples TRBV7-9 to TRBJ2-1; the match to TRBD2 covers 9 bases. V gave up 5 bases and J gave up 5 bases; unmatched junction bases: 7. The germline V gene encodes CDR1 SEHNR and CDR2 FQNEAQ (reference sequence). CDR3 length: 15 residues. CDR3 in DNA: TGTGCCAGCAGCACGGCCCCTAGCGGGGACAATGAGCAGTTCTTC. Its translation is CASSTAPSGDNEQFF.

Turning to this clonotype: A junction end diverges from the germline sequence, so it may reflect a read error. This CDR3 is CSFERNQETQYF. The CDR3 DNA sequence: TGCAGCTTTGAGCGGAACCAAGAGACCCAGTACTTC. This chain uses TRBV29-1 with TRBJ2-5, with D possibly TRBD2 on 5 matching bases. From germline, CDR1 is SQVTM and CDR2 ANQGSEA. The CDR3 consists of 12 residues. The full variable domain, in which reference TRBV29-1 and TRBJ2-5 provide the parts outside the CDR3, is SAVISQKPSRDICQRGTSLTIQCQVDSQVTMMFWYRQQPGQSLTLIATANQGSEATYESGFVIDKFPISRPNLTFSTLTVSNMSPEDSSIYLCSFERNQETQYFGPGTRLLVL.

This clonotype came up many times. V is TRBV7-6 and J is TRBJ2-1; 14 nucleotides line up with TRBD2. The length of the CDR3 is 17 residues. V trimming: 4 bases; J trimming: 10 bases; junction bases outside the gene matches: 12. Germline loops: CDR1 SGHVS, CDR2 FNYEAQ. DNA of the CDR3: TGTGCCAGCAGCTCTGGCCCGGGACTAGCGGGAGTTGGAGAGCAGTTCTTC. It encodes CASSSGPGLAGVGEQFF.

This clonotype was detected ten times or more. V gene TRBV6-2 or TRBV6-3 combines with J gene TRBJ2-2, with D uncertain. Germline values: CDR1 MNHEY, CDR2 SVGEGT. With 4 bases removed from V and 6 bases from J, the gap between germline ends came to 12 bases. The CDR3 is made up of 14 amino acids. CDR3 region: CASSSPRNAGELFF. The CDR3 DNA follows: TGTGCCAGCAGTTCCCCTAGAAACGCCGGGGAGCTGTTTTTT.

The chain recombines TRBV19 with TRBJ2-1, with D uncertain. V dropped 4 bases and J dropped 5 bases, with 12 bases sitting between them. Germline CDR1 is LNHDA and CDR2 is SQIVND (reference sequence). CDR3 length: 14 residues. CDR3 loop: CASSTPRRDNEQFF. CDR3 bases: TGTGCCAGTAGTACCCCAAGAAGGGACAATGAGCAGTTCTTC.

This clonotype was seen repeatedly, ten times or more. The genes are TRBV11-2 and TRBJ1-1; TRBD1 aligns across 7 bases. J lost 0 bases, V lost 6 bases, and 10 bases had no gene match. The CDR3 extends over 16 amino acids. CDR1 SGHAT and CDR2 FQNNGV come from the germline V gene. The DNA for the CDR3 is TGTGCCAGCAGTCCCTGGGACAGTCCTATGAACACTGAAGCTTTCTTT. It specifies CASSPWDSPMNTEAFF.